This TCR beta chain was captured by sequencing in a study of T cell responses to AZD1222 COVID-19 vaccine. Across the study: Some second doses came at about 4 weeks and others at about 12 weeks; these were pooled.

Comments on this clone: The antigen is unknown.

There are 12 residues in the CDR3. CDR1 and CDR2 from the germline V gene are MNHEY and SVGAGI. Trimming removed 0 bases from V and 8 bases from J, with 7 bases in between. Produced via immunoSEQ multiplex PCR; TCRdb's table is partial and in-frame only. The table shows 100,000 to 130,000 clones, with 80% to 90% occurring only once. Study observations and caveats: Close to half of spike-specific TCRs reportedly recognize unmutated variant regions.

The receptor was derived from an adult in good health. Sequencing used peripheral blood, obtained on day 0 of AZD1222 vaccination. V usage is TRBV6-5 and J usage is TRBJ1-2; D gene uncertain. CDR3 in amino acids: CASSYSGLGYTF. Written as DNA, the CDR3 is TGTGCCAGCAGTTACTCAGGGTTAGGCTACACCTTC.